This TCR beta chain was sequenced for a study of cytomegalovirus exposure and HLA in healthy donors. Whole-study context: The approximately 600 first-cohort repertoires shared a platform with the 120 or so validation repertoires, as reported in a later analysis.

Generated by immunoSEQ multiplex PCR, the TCRdb table keeps only in-frame clones and is missing some. The data hold about 330,000 clones, with roughly 87% observed a single time. After removal of 0 bases from V and 8 bases from J, the junction contained 4 bases not matched to a gene. The germline CDR1 and CDR2 sequences are GTSNPN and SVGIG (reference sequence). The CDR3 spans 13 residues. Overall study findings and caveats: In vitro assays verified that three CMV-associated chains recognized CMV antigens specifically.

Comments on this clone: Its antigen remains unidentified.

The sequenced sample consisted of PBMCs. The V and J genes are TRBV30 and TRBJ1-5; 7 nucleotides agree with TRBD1. The source is a woman aged 30 to 39 in good health and CMV-seropositive. The CDR3 DNA is TGTGCCTGGAGTGTACAGGGGATGAAGCCCCAGCATTTT. It translates to CAWSVQGMKPQHF.